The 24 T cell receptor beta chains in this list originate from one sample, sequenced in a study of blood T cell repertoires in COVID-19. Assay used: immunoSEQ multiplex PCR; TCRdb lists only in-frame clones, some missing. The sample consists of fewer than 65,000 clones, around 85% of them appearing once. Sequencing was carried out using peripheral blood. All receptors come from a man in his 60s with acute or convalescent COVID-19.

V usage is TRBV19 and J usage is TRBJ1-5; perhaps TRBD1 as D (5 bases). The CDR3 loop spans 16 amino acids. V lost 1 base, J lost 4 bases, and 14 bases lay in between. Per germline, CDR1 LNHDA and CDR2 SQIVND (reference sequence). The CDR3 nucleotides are TGTGCCAGTAGTATAGGTGGGATGGGGGGGAATCAGCCCCAGCATTTT. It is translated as CASSIGGMGGNQPQHF.

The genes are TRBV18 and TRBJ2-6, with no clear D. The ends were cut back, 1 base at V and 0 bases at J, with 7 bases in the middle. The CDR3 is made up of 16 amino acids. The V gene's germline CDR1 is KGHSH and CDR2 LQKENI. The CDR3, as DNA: TGTGCCAGCTCACCACGGCAGGCCTCTGGGGCCAACGTCCTGACTTTC. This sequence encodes CASSPRQASGANVLTF.

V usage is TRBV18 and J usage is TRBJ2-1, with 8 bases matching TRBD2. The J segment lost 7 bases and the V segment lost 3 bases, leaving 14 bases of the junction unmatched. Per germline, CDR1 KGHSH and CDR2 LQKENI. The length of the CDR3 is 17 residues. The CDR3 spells CASSPSLFSGSRNEQFF. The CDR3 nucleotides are TGTGCCAGCTCACCCTCCCTGTTCAGCGGGAGTAGGAATGAGCAGTTCTTC.

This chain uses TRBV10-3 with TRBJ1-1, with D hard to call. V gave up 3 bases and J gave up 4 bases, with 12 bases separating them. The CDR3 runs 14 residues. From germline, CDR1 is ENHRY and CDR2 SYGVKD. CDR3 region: CAISEPVRGTEAFF. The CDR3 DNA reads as TGTGCCATCAGTGAACCGGTACGAGGCACTGAAGCTTTCTTT.

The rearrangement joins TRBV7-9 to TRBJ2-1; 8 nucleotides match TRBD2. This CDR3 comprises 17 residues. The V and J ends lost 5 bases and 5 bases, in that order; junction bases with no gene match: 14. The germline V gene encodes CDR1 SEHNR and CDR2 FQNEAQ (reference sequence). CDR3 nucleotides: TGTGCCAGCAGCCTAGGTCGGGCGGGAGGCCCCCACAATGAGCAGTTCTTC. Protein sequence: CASSLGRAGGPHNEQFF.

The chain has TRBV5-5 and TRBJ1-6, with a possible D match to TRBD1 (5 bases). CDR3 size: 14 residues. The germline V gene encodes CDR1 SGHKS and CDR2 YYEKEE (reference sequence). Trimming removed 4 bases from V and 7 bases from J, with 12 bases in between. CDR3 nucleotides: TGTGCCAGCAGCCCAGGACGACAGAATTCACCCCTCCACTTT. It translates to CASSPGRQNSPLHF.

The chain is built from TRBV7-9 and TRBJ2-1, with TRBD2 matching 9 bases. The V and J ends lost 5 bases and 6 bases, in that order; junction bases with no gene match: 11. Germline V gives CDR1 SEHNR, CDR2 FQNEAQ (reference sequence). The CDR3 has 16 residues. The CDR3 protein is CASSPRGGRAINEQFF. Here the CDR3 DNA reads TGTGCCAGCAGCCCCAGAGGCGGGAGGGCCATCAATGAGCAGTTCTTC.

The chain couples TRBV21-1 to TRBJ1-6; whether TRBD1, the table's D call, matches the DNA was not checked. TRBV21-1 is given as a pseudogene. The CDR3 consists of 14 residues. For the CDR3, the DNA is TGTGCCAGCAGCAATCCGATTCGCAGTTCACCCCTCCACTTT. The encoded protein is CASSNPIRSSPLHF.

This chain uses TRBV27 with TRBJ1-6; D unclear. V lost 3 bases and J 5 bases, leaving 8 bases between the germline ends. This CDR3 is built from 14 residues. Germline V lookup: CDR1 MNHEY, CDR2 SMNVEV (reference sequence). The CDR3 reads CASSFAQNNSPLHF. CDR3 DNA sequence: TGTGCCAGCAGTTTCGCCCAGAATAATTCACCCCTCCACTTT.

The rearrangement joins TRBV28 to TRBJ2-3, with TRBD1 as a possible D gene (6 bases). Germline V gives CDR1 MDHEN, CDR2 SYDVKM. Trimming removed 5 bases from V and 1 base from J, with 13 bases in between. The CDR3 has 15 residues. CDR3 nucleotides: TGTGCCAGCAGTCTCCACAGGACAGGCACAGATACGCAGTATTTT. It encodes CASSLHRTGTDTQYF.

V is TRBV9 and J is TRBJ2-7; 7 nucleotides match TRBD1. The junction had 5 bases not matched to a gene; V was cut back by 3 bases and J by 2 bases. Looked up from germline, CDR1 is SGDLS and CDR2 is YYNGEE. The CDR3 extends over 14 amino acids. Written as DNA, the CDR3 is TGTGCCAGCAGCGGGGACAGCGTAGCCTACGAGCAGTACTTC. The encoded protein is CASSGDSVAYEQYF.

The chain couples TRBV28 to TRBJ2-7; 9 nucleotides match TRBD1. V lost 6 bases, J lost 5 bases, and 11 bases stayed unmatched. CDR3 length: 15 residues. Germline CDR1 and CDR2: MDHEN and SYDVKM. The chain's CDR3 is CASRPAGTGTHEQYF. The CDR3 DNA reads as TGTGCCAGCAGACCTGCGGGGACAGGGACTCACGAGCAGTACTTC.

This CDR3 is CASSSSSGVGPGELFF. The CDR3 DNA is TGTGCCAGCAGCTCCTCTAGCGGGGTCGGGCCCGGGGAGCTGTTTTTT. The rearrangement joins TRBV7-8 to TRBJ2-2; 9 nucleotides line up with TRBD2. V lost 4 bases and J lost 6; bases outside the gene matches: 9. CDR3 length: 16 residues. The V gene's germline CDR1 is SGHVS and CDR2 FQNEAQ.

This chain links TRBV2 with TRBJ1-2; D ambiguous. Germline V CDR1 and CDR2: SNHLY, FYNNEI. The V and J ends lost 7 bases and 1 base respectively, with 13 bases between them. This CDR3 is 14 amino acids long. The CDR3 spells CASKLDGINYGYTF. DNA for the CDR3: TGTGCCAGCAAGCTCGACGGGATTAACTATGGCTACACCTTC.

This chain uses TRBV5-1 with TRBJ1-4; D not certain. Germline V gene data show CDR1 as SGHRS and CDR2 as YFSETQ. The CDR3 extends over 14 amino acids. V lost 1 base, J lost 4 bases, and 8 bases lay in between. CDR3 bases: TGCGCCAGCAGCTTGACGGAGGGTAATGAAAAACTGTTTTTT. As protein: CASSLTEGNEKLFF. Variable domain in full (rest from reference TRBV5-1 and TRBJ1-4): KAGVTQTPRYLIKTRGQQVTLSCSPISGHRSVSWYQQTPGQGLQFLFEYFSETQRNKGNFPGRFSGRQFSNSRSEMNVSTLELGDSALYLCASSLTEGNEKLFFGSGTQLSVL.

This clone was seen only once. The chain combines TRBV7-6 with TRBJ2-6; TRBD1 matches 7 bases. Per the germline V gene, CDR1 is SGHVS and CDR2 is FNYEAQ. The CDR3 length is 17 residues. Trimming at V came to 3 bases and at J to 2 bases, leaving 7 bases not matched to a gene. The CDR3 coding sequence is TGTGCCAGCAGCTTTATTGAGGGGGCGGCTGGGGCCAACGTCCTGACTTTC. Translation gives CASSFIEGAAGANVLTF. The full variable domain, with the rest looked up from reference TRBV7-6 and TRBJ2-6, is GAGVSQSPRYKVTKRGQDVALRCDPISGHVSLYWYRQALGQGPEFLTYFNYEAQQDKSGLPNDRFSAERPEGSISTLTIQRTEQRDSAMYRCASSFIEGAAGANVLTFGAGSRLTVL.

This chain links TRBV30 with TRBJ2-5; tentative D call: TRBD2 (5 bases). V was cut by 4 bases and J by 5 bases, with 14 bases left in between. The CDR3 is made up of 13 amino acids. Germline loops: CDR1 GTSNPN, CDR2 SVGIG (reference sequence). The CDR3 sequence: CAWNGGRWETQYF. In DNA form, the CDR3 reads TGTGCCTGGAATGGAGGCAGGTGGGAGACCCAGTACTTC.

For the CDR3, the DNA is TGTGCCAGCACTAAGCTAGCCGACCCCCACGAGCAGTACTTC. The encoded protein is CASTKLADPHEQYF. The chain combines TRBV2 with TRBJ2-7; perhaps TRBD2 as D (5 bases). V was cut by 7 bases and J by 5 bases, with 18 bases left in between. The CDR3 has 14 residues. Germline V lookup: CDR1 SNHLY, CDR2 FYNNEI.

CDR3 sequence reads: CATSDHSGRRETQYF. DNA for the CDR3: TGTGCCACCAGTGATCATAGCGGGAGAAGGGAGACCCAGTACTTC. This chain joins TRBV24-1 and TRBJ2-5; 9 bases map to TRBD2. Losses at the gene ends were 3 bases for V and 5 bases for J; bases not matched to a gene: 6. Germline V CDR1 and CDR2: KGHDR, SFDVKD. This CDR3 contains 15 residues.

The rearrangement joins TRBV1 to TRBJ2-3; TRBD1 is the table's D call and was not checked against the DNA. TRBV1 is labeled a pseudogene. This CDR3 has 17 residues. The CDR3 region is CTSTQPQDRGQTDTQYF. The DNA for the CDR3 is TGCACCAGCACCCAACCCCAGGACAGGGGACAGACAGATACGCAGTATTTT.

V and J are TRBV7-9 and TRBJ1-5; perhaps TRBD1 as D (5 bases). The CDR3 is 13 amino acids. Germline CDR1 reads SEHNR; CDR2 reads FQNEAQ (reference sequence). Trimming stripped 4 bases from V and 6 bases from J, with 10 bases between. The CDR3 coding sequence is TGTGCCAGCAGCTCCGGGGGGACTCAGCCCCAGCATTTT. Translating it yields CASSSGGTQPQHF.

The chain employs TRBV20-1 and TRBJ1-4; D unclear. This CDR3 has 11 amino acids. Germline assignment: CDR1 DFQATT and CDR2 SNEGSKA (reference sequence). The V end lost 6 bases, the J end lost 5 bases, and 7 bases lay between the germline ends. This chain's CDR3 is CSAPLNEKLFF. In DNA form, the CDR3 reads TGCAGTGCCCCTCTAAATGAAAAACTGTTTTTT.

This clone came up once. CDR3 in DNA: TGTGCCAGCAGCGTCGACCGGGACAATGAGCAGTTCTTC. It codes for CASSVDRDNEQFF. The rearrangement uses TRBV5-4 and TRBJ2-1; D not certain. V was pared by 4 bases and J by 5 bases, with 10 bases between. CDR3 length equals 13 residues. From germline, CDR1 is SGHNT and CDR2 YYREEE (reference sequence).

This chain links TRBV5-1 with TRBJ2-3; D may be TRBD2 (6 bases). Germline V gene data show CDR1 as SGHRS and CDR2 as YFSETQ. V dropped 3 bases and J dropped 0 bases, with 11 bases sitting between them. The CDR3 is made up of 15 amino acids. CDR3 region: CASSYRGSSTDTQYF. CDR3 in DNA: TGCGCCAGCAGCTACCGGGGGTCTAGCACAGATACGCAGTATTTT.